These T cell receptor beta chains were read from a single sample in a study of T cells in Graves' hyperthyroidism and ophthalmopathy. TCRdb fed the multiplex PCR reads into MiXCR, producing one record per CDR3 protein. This sample has about 130,000 distinct CDR3 sequences, with approximately 20% found just once. Sample: blood. The receptors come from a woman between 45 and 60 years old with Graves' hyperthyroidism that later progressed to Graves' ophthalmopathy. Each CDR3 is given with its conserved first and last residue. The order of the fields is V gene, CDR3 protein.

V: TRBV10-3; CDR3: CAISLAGGVDTQYF
V: TRBV10-3; CDR3: CAISDSGVPYEQYF
V: TRBV5-1; CDR3: CASSLGTATEQFF
V: TRBV13; CDR3: CASSYGQGKFHEQYF
V: TRBV20-1; CDR3: CSTTLGGQRETQYF
V: TRBV28; CDR3: CASRTGLAGLEQFF
V: TRBV30; CDR3: CAFGDYREQYF
V: TRBV28; CDR3: CATFRQGGNYGYTF
V: TRBV28; CDR3: CASSLRTQTYEQYF
V: TRBV19; CDR3: CASSRTSGPSGTQYF
V: TRBV27; CDR3: CASSLETGGNNSPLHF
V: TRBV7-2; CDR3: CASSLVAATDTQYF
V: TRBV28; CDR3: CASSPRRYNEQFF
V: TRBV2; CDR3: CASELGGTGVQETQYF
V: TRBV4-2; CDR3: CASSQDSGWTDTQYF
V: TRBV28; CDR3: CASRDRVGEQYF
V: TRBV12-3/TRBV12-4; CDR3: CASSFFYEQYF
V: TRBV5-1; CDR3: CASSSEPGLAGQETQYF
V: TRBV20-1; CDR3: CSARDPRGRWEAFF
V: TRBV20-1; CDR3: CSAREGWTQYF
V: TRBV7-9; CDR3: CASVPGGHEQYF
V: TRBV15; CDR3: CATGPAGGPDGYEQYF